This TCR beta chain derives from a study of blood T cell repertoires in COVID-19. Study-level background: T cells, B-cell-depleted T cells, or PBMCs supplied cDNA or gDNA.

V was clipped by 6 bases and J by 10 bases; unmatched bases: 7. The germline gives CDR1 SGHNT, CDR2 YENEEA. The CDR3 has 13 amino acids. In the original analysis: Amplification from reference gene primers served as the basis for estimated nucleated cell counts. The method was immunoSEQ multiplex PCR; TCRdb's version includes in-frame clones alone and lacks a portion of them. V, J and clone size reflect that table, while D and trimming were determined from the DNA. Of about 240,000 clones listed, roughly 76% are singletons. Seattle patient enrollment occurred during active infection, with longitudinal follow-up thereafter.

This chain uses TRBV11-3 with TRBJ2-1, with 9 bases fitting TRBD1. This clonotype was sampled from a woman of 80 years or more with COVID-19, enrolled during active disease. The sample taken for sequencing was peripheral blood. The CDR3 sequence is CASRPPTGGEQFF. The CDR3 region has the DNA TGTGCCAGCAGGCCCCCCACAGGGGGCGAGCAGTTCTTC.